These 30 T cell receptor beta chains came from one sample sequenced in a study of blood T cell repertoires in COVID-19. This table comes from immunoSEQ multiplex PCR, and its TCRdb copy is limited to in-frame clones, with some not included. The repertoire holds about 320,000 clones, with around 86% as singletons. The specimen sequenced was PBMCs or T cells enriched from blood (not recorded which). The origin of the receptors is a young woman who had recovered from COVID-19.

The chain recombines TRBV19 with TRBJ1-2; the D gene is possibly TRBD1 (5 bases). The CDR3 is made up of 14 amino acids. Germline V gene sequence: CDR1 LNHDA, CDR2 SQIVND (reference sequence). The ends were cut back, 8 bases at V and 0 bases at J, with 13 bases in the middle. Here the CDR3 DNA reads TGTGCCAGTTTCTTCGGGGGAGCTAACTATGGCTACACCTTC. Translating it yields CASFFGGANYGYTF.

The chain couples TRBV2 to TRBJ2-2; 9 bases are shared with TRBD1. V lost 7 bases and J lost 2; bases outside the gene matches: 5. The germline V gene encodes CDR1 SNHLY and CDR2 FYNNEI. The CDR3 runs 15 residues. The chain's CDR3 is CASIGQGYNTGELFF. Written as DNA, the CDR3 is TGTGCCAGCATTGGACAGGGGTATAACACCGGGGAGCTGTTTTTT.

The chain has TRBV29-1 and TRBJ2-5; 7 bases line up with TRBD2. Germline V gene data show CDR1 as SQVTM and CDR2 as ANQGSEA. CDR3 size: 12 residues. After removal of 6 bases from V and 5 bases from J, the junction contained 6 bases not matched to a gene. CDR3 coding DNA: TGCAGCGTCTTTGGGGGGGGTGAGACCCAGTACTTC. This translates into CSVFGGGETQYF.

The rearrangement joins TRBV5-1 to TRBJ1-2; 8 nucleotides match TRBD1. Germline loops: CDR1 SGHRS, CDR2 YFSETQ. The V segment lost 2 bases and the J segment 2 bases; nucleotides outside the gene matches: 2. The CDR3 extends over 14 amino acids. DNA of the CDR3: TGCGCCAGCAGCTTACGGACAGGGAACTATGGCTACACCTTC. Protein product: CASSLRTGNYGYTF.

The CDR3 DNA sequence: TGCAGTGCTAGTTTCGTCAGCAATCAGCCCCAGCATTTT. It specifies CSASFVSNQPQHF. The rearrangement links TRBV20-1 to TRBJ1-5; the D is unclear. Trimming left V 3 bases short and J 1 base short, with 7 bases between. There are 13 residues in the CDR3. Germline-derived CDR1 and CDR2 are DFQATT and SNEGSKA (reference sequence).

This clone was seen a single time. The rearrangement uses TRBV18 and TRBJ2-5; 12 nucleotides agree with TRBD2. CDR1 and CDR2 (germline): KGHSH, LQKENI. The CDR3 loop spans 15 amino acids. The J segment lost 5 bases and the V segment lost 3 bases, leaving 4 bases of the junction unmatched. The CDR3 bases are TGTGCCAGCTCACCTCTCCTAGCGGGAGGGGAGACCCAGTACTTC. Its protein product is CASSPLLAGGETQYF.

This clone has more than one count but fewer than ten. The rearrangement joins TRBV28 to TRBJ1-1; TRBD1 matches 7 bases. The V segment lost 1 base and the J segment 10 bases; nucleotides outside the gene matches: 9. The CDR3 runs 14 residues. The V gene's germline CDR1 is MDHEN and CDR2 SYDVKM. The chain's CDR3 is CASSLLKDRQVAFF. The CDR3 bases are TGTGCCAGCAGTTTATTGAAGGACAGGCAGGTAGCTTTCTTT.

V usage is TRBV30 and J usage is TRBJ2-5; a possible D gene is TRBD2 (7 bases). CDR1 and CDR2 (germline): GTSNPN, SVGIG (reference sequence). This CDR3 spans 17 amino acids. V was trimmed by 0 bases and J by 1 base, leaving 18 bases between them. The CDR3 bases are TGTGCCTGGAGTGTACATAGGGGGAGGGCCTTCCAAGAGACCCAGTACTTC. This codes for CAWSVHRGRAFQETQYF.

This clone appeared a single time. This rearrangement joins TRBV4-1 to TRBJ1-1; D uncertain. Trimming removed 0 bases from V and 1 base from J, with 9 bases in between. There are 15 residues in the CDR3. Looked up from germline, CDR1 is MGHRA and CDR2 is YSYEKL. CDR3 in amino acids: CASSQDRGRNTEAFF. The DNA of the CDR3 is TGCGCCAGCAGCCAAGATCGCGGCAGGAACACTGAAGCTTTCTTT.

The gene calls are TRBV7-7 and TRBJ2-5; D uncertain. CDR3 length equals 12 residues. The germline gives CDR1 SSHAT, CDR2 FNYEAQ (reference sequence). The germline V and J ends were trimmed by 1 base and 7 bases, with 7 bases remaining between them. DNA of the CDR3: TGTGCCAGCAGCTTAGATGTCGGGACCCAGTACTTC. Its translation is CASSLDVGTQYF.

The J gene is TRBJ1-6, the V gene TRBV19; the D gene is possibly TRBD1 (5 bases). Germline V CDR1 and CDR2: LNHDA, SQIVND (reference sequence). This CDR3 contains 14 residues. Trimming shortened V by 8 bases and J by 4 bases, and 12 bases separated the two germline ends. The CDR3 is CASGGTVYNSPLHF. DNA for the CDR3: TGTGCCAGTGGGGGGACCGTTTATAATTCACCCCTCCACTTT. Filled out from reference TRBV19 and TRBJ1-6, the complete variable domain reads DGGITQSPKYLFRKEGQNVTLSCEQNLNHDAMYWYRQDPGQGLRLIYYSQIVNDFQKGDIAEGYSVSREKKESFPLTVTSAQKNPTAFYLCASGGTVYNSPLHFGNGTRLTVT.

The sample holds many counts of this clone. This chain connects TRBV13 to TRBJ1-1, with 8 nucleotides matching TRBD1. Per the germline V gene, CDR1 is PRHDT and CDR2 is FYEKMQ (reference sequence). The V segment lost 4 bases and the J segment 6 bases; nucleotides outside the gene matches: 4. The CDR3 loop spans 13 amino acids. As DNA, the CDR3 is TGTGCCAGCAGCTCTCAGGGGGCGGCTGAAGCTTTCTTT. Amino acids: CASSSQGAAEAFF. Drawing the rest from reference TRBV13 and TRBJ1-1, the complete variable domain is AAGVIQSPRHLIKEKRETATLKCYPIPRHDTVYWYQQGPGQDPQFLISFYEKMQSDKGSIPDRFSAQQFSDYHSELNMSSLELGDSALYFCASSSQGAAEAFFGQGTRLTVV.

The chain's CDR3 is CASLLGSGNTIYF. CDR3 nucleotide sequence: TGTGCCAGCCTGCTAGGCTCTGGAAACACCATATATTTT. The V gene is TRBV2, the J gene TRBJ1-3; D not resolved. Trimming stripped 8 bases from V and 0 bases from J, with 8 bases between. The germline V gene has CDR1 SNHLY and CDR2 FYNNEI. The CDR3 is 13 residues long.

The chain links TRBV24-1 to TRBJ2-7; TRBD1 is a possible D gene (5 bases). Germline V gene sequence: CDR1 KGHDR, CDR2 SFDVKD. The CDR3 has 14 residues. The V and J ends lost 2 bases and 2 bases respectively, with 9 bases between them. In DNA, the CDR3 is TGTGCCACCAGTGATTGGACAAAACCCTACGAGCAGTACTTC. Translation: CATSDWTKPYEQYF.

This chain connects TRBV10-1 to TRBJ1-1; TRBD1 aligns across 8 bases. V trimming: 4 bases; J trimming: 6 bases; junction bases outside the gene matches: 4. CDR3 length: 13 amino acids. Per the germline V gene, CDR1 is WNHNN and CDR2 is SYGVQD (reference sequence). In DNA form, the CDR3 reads TGCGCCAGCAGTGTCAGGGGGCCGGCTGAAGCTTTCTTT. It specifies CASSVRGPAEAFF.

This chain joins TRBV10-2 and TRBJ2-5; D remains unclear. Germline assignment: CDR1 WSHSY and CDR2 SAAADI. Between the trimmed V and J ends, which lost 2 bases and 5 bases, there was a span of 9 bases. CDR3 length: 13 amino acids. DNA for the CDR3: TGCGCCAGCAGTGAGGAGTATTTGGAGACCCAGTACTTC. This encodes CASSEEYLETQYF.

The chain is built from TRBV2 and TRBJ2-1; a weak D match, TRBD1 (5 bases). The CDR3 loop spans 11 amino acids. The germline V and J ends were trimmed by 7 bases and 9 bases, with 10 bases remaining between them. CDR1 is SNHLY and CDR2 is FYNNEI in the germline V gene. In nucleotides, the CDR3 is TGTGCCAGCATGCAAGGGGCTGAGCAGTTCTTC. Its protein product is CASMQGAEQFF. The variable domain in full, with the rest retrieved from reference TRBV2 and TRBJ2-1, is EPEVTQTPSHQVTQMGQEVILRCVPISNHLYFYWYRQILGQKVEFLVSFYNNEISEKSEIFDDQFSVERPDGSNFTLKIRSTKLEDSAMYFCASMQGAEQFFGPGTRLTVL.

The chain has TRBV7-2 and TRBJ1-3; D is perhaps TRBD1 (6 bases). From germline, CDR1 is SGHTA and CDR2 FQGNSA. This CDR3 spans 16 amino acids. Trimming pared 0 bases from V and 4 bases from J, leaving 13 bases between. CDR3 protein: CASSLAGQGRGNTIYF. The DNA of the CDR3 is TGTGCCAGCAGCTTAGCCGGGCAGGGGCGAGGAAACACCATATATTTT.

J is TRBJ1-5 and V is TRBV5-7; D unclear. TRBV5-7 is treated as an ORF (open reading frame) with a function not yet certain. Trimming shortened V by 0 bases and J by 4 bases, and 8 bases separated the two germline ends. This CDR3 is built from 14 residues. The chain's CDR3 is CASSLGLWNQPQHF. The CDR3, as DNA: TGTGCCAGCAGCTTGGGGCTCTGGAATCAGCCCCAGCATTTT.

As DNA, the CDR3 is TGTGCCAGCAGTTTAGGGCGGGCACGGGACATTCAGTACTTC. It specifies CASSLGRARDIQYF. The genes are TRBV28 and TRBJ2-4, with D perhaps TRBD2 (5 bases). The CDR3 is 14 residues long. The germline V gene has CDR1 MDHEN and CDR2 SYDVKM. Between the trimmed V and J ends, which lost 2 bases and 8 bases, there was a span of 13 bases.

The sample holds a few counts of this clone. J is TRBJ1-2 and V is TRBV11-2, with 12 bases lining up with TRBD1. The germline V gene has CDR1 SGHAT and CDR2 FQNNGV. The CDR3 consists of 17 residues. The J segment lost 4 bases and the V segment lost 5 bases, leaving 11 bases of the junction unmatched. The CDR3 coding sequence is TGTGCCAGCAGCCCCCAACCCGGGACAGGGGGCCGCTATGGCTACACCTTC. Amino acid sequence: CASSPQPGTGGRYGYTF.

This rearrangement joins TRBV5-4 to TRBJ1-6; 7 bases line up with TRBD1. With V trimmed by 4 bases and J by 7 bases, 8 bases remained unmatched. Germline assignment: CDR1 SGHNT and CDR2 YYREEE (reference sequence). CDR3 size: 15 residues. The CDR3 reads CASSHRDSGNSPLHF. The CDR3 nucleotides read TGTGCCAGCAGCCATCGGGACAGTGGGAATTCACCCCTCCACTTT.

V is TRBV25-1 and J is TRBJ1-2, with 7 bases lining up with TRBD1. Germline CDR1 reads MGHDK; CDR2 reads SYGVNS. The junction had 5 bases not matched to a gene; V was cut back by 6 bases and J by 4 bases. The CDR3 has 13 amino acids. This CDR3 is CASRETGSYGYTF. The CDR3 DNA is TGTGCCAGCAGGGAGACAGGGTCCTATGGCTACACCTTC.

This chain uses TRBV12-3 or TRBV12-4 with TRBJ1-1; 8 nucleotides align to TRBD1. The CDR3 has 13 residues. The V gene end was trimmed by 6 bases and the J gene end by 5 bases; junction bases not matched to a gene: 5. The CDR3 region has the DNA TGTGCCAGCAGCTCCCGACAGGGGACTGAAGCTTTCTTT. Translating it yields CASSSRQGTEAFF.

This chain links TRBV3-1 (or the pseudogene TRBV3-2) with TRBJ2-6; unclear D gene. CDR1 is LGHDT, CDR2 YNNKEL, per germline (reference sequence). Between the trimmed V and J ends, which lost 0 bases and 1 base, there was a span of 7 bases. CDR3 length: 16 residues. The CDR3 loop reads CASSQDYLSGANVLTF. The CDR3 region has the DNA TGTGCCAGCAGCCAAGATTATCTTTCTGGGGCCAACGTCCTGACTTTC.

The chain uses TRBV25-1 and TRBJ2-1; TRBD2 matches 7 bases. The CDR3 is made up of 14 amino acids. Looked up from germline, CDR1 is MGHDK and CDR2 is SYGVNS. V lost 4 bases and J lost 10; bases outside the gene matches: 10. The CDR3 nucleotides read TGTGCCAGCAGTGCCGCTAGCGGCCGACCGGAGCAGTTCTTC. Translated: CASSAASGRPEQFF.

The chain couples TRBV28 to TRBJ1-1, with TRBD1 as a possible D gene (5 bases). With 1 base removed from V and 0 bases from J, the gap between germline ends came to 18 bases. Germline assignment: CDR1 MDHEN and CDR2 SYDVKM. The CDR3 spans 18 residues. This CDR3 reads CASSLSARIRGMNTEAFF. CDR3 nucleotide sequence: TGTGCCAGCAGTTTATCAGCGAGAATAAGGGGAATGAACACTGAAGCTTTCTTT.

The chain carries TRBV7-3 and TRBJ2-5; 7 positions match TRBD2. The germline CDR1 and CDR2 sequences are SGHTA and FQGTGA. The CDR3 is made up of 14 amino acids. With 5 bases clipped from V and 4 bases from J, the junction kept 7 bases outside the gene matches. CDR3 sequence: CASSASGGGETQYF. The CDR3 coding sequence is TGTGCCAGCAGCGCTAGCGGTGGAGGAGAGACCCAGTACTTC.

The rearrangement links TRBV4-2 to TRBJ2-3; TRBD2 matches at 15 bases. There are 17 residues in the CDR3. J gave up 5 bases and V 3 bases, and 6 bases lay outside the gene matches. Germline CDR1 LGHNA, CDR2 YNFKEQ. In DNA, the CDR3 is TGTGCCAGCAGCCAGGAAGGGACTAGCGGGGGGTTAGATACGCAGTATTTT. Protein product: CASSQEGTSGGLDTQYF.

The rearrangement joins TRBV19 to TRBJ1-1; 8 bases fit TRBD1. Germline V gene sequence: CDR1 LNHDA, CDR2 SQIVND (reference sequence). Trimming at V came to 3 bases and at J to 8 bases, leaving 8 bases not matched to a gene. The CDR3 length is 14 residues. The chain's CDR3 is CASSMDRVVREAFF. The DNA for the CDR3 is TGTGCCAGTAGTATGGACAGGGTAGTACGAGAAGCTTTCTTT.